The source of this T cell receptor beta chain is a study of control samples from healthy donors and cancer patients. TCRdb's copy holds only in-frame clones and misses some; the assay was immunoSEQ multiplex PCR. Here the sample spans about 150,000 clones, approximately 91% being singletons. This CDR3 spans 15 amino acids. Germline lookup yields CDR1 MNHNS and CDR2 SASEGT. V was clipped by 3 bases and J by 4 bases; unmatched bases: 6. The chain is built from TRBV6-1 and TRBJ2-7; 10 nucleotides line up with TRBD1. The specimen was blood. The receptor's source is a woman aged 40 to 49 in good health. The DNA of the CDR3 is TGTGCCAGCAGTGACCCCGGGACAGGGGAATACGAGCAGTACTTC. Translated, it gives CASSDPGTGEYEQYF.